Only one count was recorded for the clone carrying this T cell receptor beta chain. This entry belongs to a study of blood T cell repertoires in COVID-19. V was clipped by 1 base and J by 0 bases, with 10 bases between them. The V gene's germline CDR1 is SEHNR and CDR2 FQNEAQ (reference sequence). The CDR3 consists of 16 residues. The authors' processing: Estimation of nucleated cell counts was performed using reference gene primer amplification. TCRdb's copy holds only in-frame clones and misses some; the assay was immunoSEQ multiplex PCR. D and trimming come from the DNA, and the V and J calls and clone size come from that table. The data hold tens of thousands of clones, with approximately 93% observed a single time.

What was sequenced was peripheral blood. This TCR was recovered from a human donor in a cohort sampled during active COVID-19. V gene TRBV7-9 combines with J gene TRBJ1-3; D perhaps matches TRBD1 (5 bases). For the CDR3, the DNA is TGTGCCAGCAGCTTAGGGGGCGGAAACTCTGGAAACACCATATATTTT. Its translation is CASSLGGGNSGNTIYF.